What follows are 7 T cell receptor beta chains derived from one specimen sequenced in a study of neoadjuvant anti-PD-1 for oral cavity cancer. TCRdb's table, derived via immunoSEQ multiplex PCR, lists solely in-frame clones and lacks some. The sample lists about 8,000 clones, 70% occurring once. Time point given: after neoadjuvant nivolumab, at surgical resection. Sequenced material: PBMCs, taken after nivolumab (anti-PD-1) treatment. The receptors shown here come from a person aged 40 to 85 with oral cavity squamous cell carcinoma.

V is TRBV5-1 and J is TRBJ1-6; 8 bases align to TRBD1. The trim removed 4 bases at V and 5 bases at J, leaving 2 bases unmatched. Germline values: CDR1 SGHRS, CDR2 YFSETQ. The CDR3 has 14 residues. The CDR3 bases are TGCGCCAGCAGCCTGGGACAGGATAATTCACCCCTCCACTTT. Amino acid sequence: CASSLGQDNSPLHF.

This clone came up a few times. V usage is TRBV4-3 and J usage is TRBJ1-2, with a tentative D call TRBD1 (5 bases). CDR3 length: 16 amino acids. The germline V and J ends were trimmed by 4 bases and 8 bases, with 23 bases remaining between them. Germline-derived CDR1 and CDR2 are LGHNA and YSLEER. In nucleotides, the CDR3 is TGCGCCAGCAGCCCTTCACAGCTCAGGGCCGTTGAGGGCTACACCTTC. Residues: CASSPSQLRAVEGYTF.

The chain links TRBV5-5 to TRBJ1-2; D is perhaps TRBD1 (5 bases). CDR3 length: 16 residues. Germline loops: CDR1 SGHKS, CDR2 YYEKEE (reference sequence). Trimming stripped 0 bases from V and 3 bases from J, with 15 bases between. Here the CDR3 reads CASSLATRIGDYGYTF. The CDR3 region has the DNA TGTGCCAGCAGCTTGGCCACTAGGATAGGGGACTATGGCTACACCTTC.

This chain uses TRBV7-2 with TRBJ2-5, with 8 bases matching TRBD1. J lost 5 bases, V lost 5 bases, and 7 bases had no gene match. Per germline, CDR1 SGHTA and CDR2 FQGNSA. The CDR3 consists of 14 residues. CDR3 DNA sequence: TGTGCCAGCAGCCCAGACAGGGGAGCGGAGACCCAGTACTTC. As protein: CASSPDRGAETQYF.

V and J are TRBV7-2 and TRBJ2-2; 10 bases line up with TRBD2. Germline CDR1 and CDR2: SGHTA and FQGNSA. V dropped 4 bases and J dropped 1; count of bases not matched to a gene: 3. The CDR3 is 16 amino acids. DNA for the CDR3: TGTGCCAGCAGCTCCAGCGGGGGGGTGAACACCGGGGAGCTGTTTTTT. Protein sequence: CASSSSGGVNTGELFF.

The rearrangement joins TRBV7-2 to TRBJ2-3, with a possible D match to TRBD1 (6 bases). Germline V gene sequence: CDR1 SGHTA, CDR2 FQGNSA. The CDR3 covers 14 residues. The V gene lost 3 bases and the J gene lost 7 bases, with 14 bases spanning the gap. The DNA of the CDR3 is TGTGCCAGCAGCTTGGGGGCCCTAGGGCATACGCAGTATTTT. This sequence encodes CASSLGALGHTQYF.

The CDR3 sequence: CASSPTGGIYGYTF. CDR3 coding DNA: TGTGCCAGTAGTCCGACAGGGGGAATCTATGGCTACACCTTC. The V and J genes are TRBV19 and TRBJ1-2; 9 positions agree with TRBD1. V trimming: 5 bases; J trimming: 4 bases; junction bases outside the gene matches: 5. The CDR3 contains 14 residues. Looked up from germline, CDR1 is LNHDA and CDR2 is SQIVND (reference sequence).